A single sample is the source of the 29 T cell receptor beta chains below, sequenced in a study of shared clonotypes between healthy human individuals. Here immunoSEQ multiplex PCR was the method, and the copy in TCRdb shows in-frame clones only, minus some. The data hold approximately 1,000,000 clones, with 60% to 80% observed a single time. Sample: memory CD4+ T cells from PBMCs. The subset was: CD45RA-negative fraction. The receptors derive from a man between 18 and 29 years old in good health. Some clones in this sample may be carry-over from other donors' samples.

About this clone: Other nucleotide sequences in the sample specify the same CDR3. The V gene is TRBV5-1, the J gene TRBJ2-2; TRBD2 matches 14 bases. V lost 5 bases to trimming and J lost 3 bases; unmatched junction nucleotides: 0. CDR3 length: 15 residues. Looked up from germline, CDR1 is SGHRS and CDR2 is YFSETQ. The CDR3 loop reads CASRGLAGDTGELFF. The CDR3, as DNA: TGCGCCAGCAGGGGACTAGCGGGGGACACCGGGGAGCTGTTTTTT. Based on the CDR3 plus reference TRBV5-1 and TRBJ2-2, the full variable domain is KAGVTQTPRYLIKTRGQQVTLSCSPISGHRSVSWYQQTPGQGLQFLFEYFSETQRNKGNFPGRFSGRQFSNSRSEMNVSTLELGDSALYLCASRGLAGDTGELFFGEGSRLTVL.

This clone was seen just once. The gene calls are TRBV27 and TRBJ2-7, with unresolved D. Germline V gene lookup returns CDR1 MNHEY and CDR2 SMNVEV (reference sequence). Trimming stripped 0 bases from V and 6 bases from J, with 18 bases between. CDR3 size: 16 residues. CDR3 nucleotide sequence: TGTGCCAGCAGTTTATCAGCAGTCCCGCCTCCTACCGAGCAGTACTTC. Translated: CASSLSAVPPPTEQYF.

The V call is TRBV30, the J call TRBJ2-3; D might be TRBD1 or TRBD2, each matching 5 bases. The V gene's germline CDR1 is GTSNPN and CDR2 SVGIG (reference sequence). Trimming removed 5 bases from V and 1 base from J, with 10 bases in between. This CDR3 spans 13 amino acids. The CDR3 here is CAWARGGTDTQYF. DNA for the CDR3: TGTGCCTGGGCCAGAGGGGGCACAGATACGCAGTATTTT.

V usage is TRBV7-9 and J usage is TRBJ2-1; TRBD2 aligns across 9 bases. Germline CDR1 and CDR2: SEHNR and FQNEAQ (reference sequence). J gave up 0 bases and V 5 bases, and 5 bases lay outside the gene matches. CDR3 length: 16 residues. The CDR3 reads CASSTLSGSSYNEQFF. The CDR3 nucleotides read TGTGCCAGCAGCACGCTTAGCGGGAGCTCCTACAATGAGCAGTTCTTC. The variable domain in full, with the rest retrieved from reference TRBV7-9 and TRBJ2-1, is DTGVSQNPRHKITKRGQNVTFRCDPISEHNRLYWYRQTLGQGPEFLTYFQNEAQLEKSRLLSDRFSAERPKGSFSTLEIQRTEQGDSAMYLCASSTLSGSSYNEQFFGPGTRLTVL.

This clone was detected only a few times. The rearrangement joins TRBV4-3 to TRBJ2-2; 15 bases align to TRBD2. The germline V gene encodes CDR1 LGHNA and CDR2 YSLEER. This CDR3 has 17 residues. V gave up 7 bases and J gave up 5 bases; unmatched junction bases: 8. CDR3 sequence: CASKDGLAGGLTGELFF. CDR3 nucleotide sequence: TGCGCCAGCAAAGACGGACTAGCGGGAGGGCTGACCGGGGAGCTGTTTTTT.

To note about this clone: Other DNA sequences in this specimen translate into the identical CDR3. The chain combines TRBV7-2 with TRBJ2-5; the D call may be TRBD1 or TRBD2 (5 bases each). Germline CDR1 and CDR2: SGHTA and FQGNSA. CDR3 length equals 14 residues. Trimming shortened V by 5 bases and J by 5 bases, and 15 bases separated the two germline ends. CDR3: CASSPPPGRETQYF. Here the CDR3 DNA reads TGTGCCAGCAGCCCCCCCCCGGGGCGTGAGACCCAGTACTTC.

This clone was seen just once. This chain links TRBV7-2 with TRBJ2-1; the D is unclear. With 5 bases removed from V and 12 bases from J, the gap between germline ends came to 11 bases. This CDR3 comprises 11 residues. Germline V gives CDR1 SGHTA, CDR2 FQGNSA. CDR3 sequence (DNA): TGTGCCAGCAGCCTATCAAGAGGGCAGTTCTTC. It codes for CASSLSRGQFF.

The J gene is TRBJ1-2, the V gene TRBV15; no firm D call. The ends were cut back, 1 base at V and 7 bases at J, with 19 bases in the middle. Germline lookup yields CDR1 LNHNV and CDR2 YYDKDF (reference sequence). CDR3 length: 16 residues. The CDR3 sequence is CATSRGPLMGDAGYTF. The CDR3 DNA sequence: TGTGCCACCAGCAGAGGTCCCTTGATGGGTGATGCTGGCTACACCTTC. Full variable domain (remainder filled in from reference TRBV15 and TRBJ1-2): DAMVIQNPRYQVTQFGKPVTLSCSQTLNHNVMYWYQQKSSQAPKLLFHYYDKDFNNEADTPDNFQSRRPNTSFCFLDIRSPGLGDTAMYLCATSRGPLMGDAGYTFGSGTRLTVV.

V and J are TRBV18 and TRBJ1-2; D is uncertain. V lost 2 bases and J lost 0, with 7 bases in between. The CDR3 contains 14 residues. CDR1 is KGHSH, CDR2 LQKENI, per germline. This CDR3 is CASSPEDPNYGYTF. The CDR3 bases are TGTGCCAGCTCACCAGAGGACCCTAACTATGGCTACACCTTC. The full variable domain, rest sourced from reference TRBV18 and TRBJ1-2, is NAGVMQNPRHLVRRRGQEARLRCSPMKGHSHVYWYRQLPEEGLKFMVYLQKENIIDESGMPKERFSAEFPKEGPSILRIQQVVRGDSAAYFCASSPEDPNYGYTFGSGTRLTVV.

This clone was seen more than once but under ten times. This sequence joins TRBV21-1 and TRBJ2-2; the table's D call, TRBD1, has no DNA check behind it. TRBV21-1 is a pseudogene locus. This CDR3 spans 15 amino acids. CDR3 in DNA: TGTGCCAGCAGCAGCGGGACAGCCTTCACCGGGGAGCTGTTTTTT. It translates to CASSSGTAFTGELFF.

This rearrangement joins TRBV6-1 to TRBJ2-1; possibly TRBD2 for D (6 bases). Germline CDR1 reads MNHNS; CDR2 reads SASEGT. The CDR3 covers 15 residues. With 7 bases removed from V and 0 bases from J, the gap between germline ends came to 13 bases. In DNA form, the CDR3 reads TGTGCCAGCAATAGCGGAACCAGCTCCTACAATGAGCAGTTCTTC. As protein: CASNSGTSSYNEQFF.

The CDR3 loop is CASSRNPTGTDTQYF. In nucleotides, the CDR3 is TGCGCCAGCAGCCGCAACCCGACAGGGACGGATACGCAGTATTTT. J is TRBJ2-3 and V is TRBV5-1; TRBD1 agrees at 7 bases. Germline loops: CDR1 SGHRS, CDR2 YFSETQ. There are 15 residues in the CDR3. V shed 4 bases, J shed 6 bases, and the junction held 11 bases outside the gene matches.

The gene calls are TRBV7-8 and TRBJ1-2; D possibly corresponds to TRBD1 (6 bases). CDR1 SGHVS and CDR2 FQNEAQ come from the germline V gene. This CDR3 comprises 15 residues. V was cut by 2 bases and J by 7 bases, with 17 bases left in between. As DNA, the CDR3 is TGTGCCAGCAGCTTAAACGTCGCAGGGGAGGCTGGCTACACCTTC. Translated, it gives CASSLNVAGEAGYTF.

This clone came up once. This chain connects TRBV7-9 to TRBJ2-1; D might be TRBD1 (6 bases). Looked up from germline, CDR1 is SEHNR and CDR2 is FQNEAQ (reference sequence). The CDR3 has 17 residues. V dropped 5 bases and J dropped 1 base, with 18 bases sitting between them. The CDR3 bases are TGTGCCAGCAGCGCGTCCAGGGGCCCTGAGTCCTACAATGAGCAGTTCTTC. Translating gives CASSASRGPESYNEQFF.

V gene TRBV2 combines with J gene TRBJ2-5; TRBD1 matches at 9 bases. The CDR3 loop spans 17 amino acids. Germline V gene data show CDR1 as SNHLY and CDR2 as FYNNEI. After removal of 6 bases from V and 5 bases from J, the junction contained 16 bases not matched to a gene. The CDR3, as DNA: TGTGCCAGCAGCCCCCACGAGGGGGGACAGGGAGTTGAGACCCAGTACTTC. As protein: CASSPHEGGQGVETQYF.

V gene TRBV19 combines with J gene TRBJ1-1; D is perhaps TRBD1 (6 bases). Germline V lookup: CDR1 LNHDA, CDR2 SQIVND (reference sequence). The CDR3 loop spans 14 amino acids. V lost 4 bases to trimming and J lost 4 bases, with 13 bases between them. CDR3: CASSKQGTSTEAFF. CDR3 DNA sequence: TGTGCCAGTAGTAAACAGGGTACGAGCACTGAAGCTTTCTTT.

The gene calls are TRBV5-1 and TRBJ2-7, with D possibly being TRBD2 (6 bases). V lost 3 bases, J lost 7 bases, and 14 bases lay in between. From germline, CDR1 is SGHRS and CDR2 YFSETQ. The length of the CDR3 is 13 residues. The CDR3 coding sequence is TGCGCCAGCAGCTGGGGGGACCGAGGGGAGCAGTACTTC. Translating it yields CASSWGDRGEQYF.

DNA for the CDR3: TGTGCCAGCAGCTTAAGCTCAGGGTCTGTGTATGGCTACACCTTC. Its protein product is CASSLSSGSVYGYTF. The rearrangement links TRBV7-3 to TRBJ1-2; TRBD1 might be the D (5 bases). The CDR3 is made up of 15 amino acids. With 1 base removed from V and 5 bases from J, the gap between germline ends came to 14 bases. Germline lookup yields CDR1 SGHTA and CDR2 FQGTGA.

CDR3 region: CASSLRGTANEKLFF. Written as DNA, the CDR3 is TGTGCCAGCAGCTTACGAGGGACGGCTAATGAAAAACTGTTTTTT. The chain couples TRBV7-2 to TRBJ1-4; maybe TRBD1 (5 bases). CDR1 and CDR2 (germline): SGHTA, FQGNSA. V was trimmed by 2 bases and J by 3 bases, leaving 10 bases between them. The CDR3 is 15 residues long.

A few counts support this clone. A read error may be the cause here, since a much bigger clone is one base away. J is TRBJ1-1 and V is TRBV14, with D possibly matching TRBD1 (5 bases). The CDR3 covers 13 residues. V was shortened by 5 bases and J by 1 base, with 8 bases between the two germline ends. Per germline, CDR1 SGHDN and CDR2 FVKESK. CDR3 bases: TGTGCCAGCAGCACCCAGGGGAACACTGAAGCTTTCTTT. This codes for CASSTQGNTEAFF.

The CDR3 region is CASSDSNRQGRSNQPQHF. Written as DNA, the CDR3 is TGTGCCAGCAGTGACTCGAATAGACAGGGACGTAGCAATCAGCCCCAGCATTTT. The rearrangement uses TRBV6-4 and TRBJ1-5; TRBD1 matches 7 bases. Per the germline V gene, CDR1 is MRHNA and CDR2 is SNTAGT. CDR3 length: 18 residues. Unmatched junction bases numbered 8, after V lost 0 bases and J lost 0 bases.

This CDR3 reads CASSTTGYNQPQHF. CDR3 sequence (DNA): TGTGCCAGCAGTACAACAGGGTACAATCAGCCCCAGCATTTT. V and J are TRBV6-1 and TRBJ1-5; possibly TRBD1 for D (6 bases). The CDR3 has 14 amino acids. Trimming left V 5 bases short and J 3 bases short, with 11 bases between. Germline-derived CDR1 and CDR2 are MNHNS and SASEGT.

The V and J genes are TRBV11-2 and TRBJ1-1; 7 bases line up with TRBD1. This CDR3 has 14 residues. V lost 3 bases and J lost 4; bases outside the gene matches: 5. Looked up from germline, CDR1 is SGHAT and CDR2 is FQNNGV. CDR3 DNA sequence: TGTGCCAGCAGCTTGTTACCAGGGGGCACTGAAGCTTTCTTT. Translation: CASSLLPGGTEAFF.

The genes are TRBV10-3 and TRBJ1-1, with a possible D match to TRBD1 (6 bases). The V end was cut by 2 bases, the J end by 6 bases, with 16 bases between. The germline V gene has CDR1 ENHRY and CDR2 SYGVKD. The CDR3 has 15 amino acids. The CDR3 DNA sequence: TGTGCCATCAGTGAGACTGAACAGGGTGGGGCTGAAGCTTTCTTT. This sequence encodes CAISETEQGGAEAFF.

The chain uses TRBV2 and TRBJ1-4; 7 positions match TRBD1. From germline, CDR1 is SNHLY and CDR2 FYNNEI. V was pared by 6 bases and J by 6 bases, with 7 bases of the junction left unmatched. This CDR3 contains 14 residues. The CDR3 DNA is TGTGCCAGCAGCGCTAAAGACAGGGATGAAAAACTGTTTTTT. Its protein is CASSAKDRDEKLFF.

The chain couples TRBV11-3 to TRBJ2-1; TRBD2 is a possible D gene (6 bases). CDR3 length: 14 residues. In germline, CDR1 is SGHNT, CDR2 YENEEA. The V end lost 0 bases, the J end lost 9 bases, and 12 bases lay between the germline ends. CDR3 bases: TGTGCCAGCAGCTTAGATCTACTAGCTCGTGAGCAGTTCTTC. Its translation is CASSLDLLAREQFF.

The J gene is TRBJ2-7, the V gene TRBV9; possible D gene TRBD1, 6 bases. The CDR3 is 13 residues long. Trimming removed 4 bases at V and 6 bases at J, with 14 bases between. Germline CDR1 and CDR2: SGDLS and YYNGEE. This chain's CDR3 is CASSLGGTGEQYF. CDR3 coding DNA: TGTGCCAGCAGCCTAGGGGGAACCGGCGAGCAGTACTTC.

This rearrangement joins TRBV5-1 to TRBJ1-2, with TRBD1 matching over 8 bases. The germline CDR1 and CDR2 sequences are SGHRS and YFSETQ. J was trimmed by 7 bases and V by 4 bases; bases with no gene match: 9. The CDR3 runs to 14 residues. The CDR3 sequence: CASSPDRARPGYTF. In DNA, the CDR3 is TGCGCCAGCAGCCCGGACAGGGCTCGCCCTGGCTACACCTTC.

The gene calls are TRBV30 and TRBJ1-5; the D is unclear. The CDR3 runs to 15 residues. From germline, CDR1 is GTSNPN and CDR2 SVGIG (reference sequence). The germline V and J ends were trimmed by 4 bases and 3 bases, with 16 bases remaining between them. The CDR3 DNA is TGTGCCTGGATTCTCCCAGAAAATCACAATCAGCCCCAGCATTTT. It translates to CAWILPENHNQPQHF.